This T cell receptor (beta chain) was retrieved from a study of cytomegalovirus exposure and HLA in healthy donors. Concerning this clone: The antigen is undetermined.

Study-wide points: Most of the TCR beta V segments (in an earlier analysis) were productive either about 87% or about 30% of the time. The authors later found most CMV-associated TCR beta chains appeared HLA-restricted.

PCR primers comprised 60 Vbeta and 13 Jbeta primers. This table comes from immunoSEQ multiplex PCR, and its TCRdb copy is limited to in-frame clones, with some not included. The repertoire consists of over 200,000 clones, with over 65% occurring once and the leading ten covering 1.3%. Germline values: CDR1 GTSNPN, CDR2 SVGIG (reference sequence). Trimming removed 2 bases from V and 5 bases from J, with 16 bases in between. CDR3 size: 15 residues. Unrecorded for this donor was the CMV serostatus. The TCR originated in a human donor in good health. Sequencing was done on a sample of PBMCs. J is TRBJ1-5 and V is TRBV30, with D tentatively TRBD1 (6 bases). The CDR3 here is CAWSTPGGPYQPQHF. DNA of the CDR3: TGTGCCTGGAGTACCCCCGGGGGGCCGTATCAGCCCCAGCATTTT. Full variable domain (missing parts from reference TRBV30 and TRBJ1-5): SQTIHQWPATLVQPVGSPLSLECTVEGTSNPNLYWYRQAAGRGLQLLFYSVGIGQISSEVPQNLSASRPQDRQFILSSKKLLLSDSGFYLCAWSTPGGPYQPQHFGDGTRLSIL.